What follows are 11 T cell receptor beta chains derived from one specimen sequenced in a study of identifying expanded T cells in peripheral blood (dated by TCRdb to about 2019). The protocol used for the library was the immunoSEQ multiplex PCR assay. TCRdb re-hosts the immuneACCESS table, in-frame sequences only. Its copies lack some clones; in the studies checked, an unresolved V gene accounts for under half of them, and the cause for the rest is not known. For this sample there are about 78,000 clones; approximately 84% appear just once. The ten largest clonotypes hold about 20% of the sample. Sequenced: blood. The receptors originated from a person aged 18 to 70 in good health.

The chain uses TRBV9 and TRBJ2-5; D not resolved. The J call may be in error: the DNA end matches TRBJ2-7 better. CDR3 length equals 16 residues. Germline loops: CDR1 SGDLS, CDR2 YYNGEE. The CDR3 nucleotides are TGTGCCAGCAGCGTAGCCAATCCGGGCAGCTCCTACGAGCAGTACTTC. Translated, it gives CASSVANPGSSYEQYF.

The chain couples TRBV9 to TRBJ2-7; no clear D. The CDR3 length is 13 residues. Germline CDR1 SGDLS, CDR2 YYNGEE. The germline V and J ends were trimmed by 3 bases and 6 bases, with 13 bases remaining between them. The CDR3 nucleotides are TGTGCCAGCAGCGGGGAAGAGGACGCCGAGCAGTACTTC. Translated: CASSGEEDAEQYF. Complete variable domain (other parts from reference TRBV9 and TRBJ2-7): DSGVTQTPKHLITATGQRVTLRCSPRSGDLSVYWYQQSLDQGLQFLIQYYNGEERAKGNILERFSAQQFPDLHSELNLSSLELGDSALYFCASSGEEDAEQYFGPGTRLTVT.

The chain employs TRBV4-2 and TRBJ1-1; the D gene is possibly TRBD1 (6 bases). The CDR3 sequence is 16 residues long. V was clipped by 4 bases and J by 1 base, with 16 bases between them. Germline values: CDR1 LGHNA, CDR2 YNFKEQ. CDR3 coding DNA: TGTGCCAGCAGCCCTCAAGGGTTCAGGGGGAACACTGAAGCTTTCTTT. It specifies CASSPQGFRGNTEAFF.

This chain connects TRBV5-4 to TRBJ2-1; 13 bases match TRBD2. V shed 0 bases, J shed 10 bases, and the junction held 4 bases outside the gene matches. The V gene's germline CDR1 is SGHNT and CDR2 YYREEE (reference sequence). The CDR3 spans 15 residues. This chain's CDR3 is CASSLGTSGRQEQFF. For the CDR3, the DNA is TGTGCCAGCAGCTTGGGGACTAGCGGGAGACAAGAGCAGTTCTTC.

V gene TRBV9 combines with J gene TRBJ2-2, with 12 bases fitting TRBD1. The CDR3 runs 16 residues. After removal of 2 bases from V and 3 bases from J, the junction contained 2 bases not matched to a gene. Germline CDR1 SGDLS, CDR2 YYNGEE. DNA of the CDR3: TGTGCCAGCAGCGTGGGACAGGGGGCGGACACCGGGGAGCTGTTTTTT. This encodes CASSVGQGADTGELFF.

This chain connects TRBV13 to TRBJ2-5, with D unresolved. The CDR3 contains 13 residues. CDR1 and CDR2 from the germline V gene are PRHDT and FYEKMQ (reference sequence). V was shortened by 4 bases and J by 3 bases, with 9 bases between the two germline ends. This CDR3 reads CASSSPPKETQYF. CDR3 DNA sequence: TGTGCCAGCAGCTCCCCTCCTAAAGAGACCCAGTACTTC.

J is TRBJ2-1 and V is TRBV15, with D unclear. Between the trimmed V and J ends, which lost 6 bases and 2 bases, there was a span of 11 bases. Looked up from germline, CDR1 is LNHNV and CDR2 is YYDKDF (reference sequence). The CDR3 extends over 14 amino acids. The CDR3 reads CATRASSAYNEQFF. CDR3 nucleotides: TGTGCCACCAGAGCTTCTTCGGCCTACAATGAGCAGTTCTTC.

This clone was observed a few times. This chain joins TRBV6-4 and TRBJ2-7; 12 bases fit TRBD2. Germline-derived CDR1 and CDR2 are MRHNA and SNTAGT. Trimming cost V 6 bases and J 6 bases; bases outside gene matches: 15. The CDR3 covers 17 residues. The CDR3 loop is CASRGLAGSCSGSEQYF. The CDR3 coding sequence is TGTGCCAGCAGGGGACTAGCGGGCTCCTGTAGTGGAAGCGAGCAGTACTTC.

In this sample, this clone turned up a few times. The chain is built from TRBV9 and TRBJ2-3; the match to TRBD1 covers 8 bases. This CDR3 contains 16 residues. CDR1 is SGDLS and CDR2 is YYNGEE in the germline V gene. The ends lost 4 bases at V and 3 bases at J; junction bases unmatched: 10. The CDR3 reads CASSPRTGTYTDTQYF. CDR3 nucleotide sequence: TGTGCCAGCAGCCCGCGGACAGGGACATATACAGATACGCAGTATTTT.

This clone appeared a single time. The chain couples TRBV28 to TRBJ2-1; D possibly corresponds to TRBD1 (6 bases). Germline loops: CDR1 MDHEN, CDR2 SYDVKM. V was shortened by 1 base and J by 1 base, with 11 bases between the two germline ends. This CDR3 is 16 amino acids long. DNA for the CDR3: TGTGCCAGCAGTTTATACACGGACAGATCCTACAATGAGCAGTTCTTC. This sequence encodes CASSLYTDRSYNEQFF.

The CDR3 is CASRKEDTDTQYF. CDR3 in DNA: TGTGCCAGCAGAAAGGAGGACACAGATACGCAGTATTTT. The gene calls are TRBV2 and TRBJ2-3; possible D gene TRBD2, 5 bases. V lost 6 bases, J lost 2 bases, and 9 bases lay in between. The CDR3 has 13 amino acids. CDR1 is SNHLY, CDR2 FYNNEI, per germline.